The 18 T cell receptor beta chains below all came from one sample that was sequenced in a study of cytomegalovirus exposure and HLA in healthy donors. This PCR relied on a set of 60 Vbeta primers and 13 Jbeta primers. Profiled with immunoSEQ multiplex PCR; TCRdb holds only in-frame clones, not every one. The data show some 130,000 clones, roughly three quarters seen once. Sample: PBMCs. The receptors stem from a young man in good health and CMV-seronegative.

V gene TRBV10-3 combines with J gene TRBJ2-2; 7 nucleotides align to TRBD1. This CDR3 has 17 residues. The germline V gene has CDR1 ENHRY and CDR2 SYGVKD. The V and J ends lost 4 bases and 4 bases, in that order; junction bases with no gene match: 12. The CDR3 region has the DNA TGTGCCATCAGTGGGCGCGTGGAGACAGGGAGCACCGGGGAGCTGTTTTTT. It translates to CAISGRVETGSTGELFF.

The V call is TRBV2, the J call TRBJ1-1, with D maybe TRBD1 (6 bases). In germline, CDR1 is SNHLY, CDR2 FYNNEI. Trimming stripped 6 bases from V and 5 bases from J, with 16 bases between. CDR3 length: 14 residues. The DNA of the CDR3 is TGTGCCAGCAGACAACAGGGTGAGTGGACTGAAGCTTTCTTT. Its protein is CASRQQGEWTEAFF.

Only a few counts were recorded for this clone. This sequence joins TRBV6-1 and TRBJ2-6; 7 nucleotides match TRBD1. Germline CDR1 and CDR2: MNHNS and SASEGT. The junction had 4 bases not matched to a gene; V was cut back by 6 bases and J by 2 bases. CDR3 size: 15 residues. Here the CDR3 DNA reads TGTGCCAGCAGCCCCCAGGGGGCTGGGGCCAACGTCCTGACTTTC. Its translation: CASSPQGAGANVLTF.

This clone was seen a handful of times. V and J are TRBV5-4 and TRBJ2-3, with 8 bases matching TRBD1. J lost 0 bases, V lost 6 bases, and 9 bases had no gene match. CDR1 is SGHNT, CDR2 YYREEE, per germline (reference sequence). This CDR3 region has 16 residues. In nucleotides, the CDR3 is TGTGCCAGCACCGGGACCAGGGGGCCTAGCACAGATACGCAGTATTTT. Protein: CASTGTRGPSTDTQYF.

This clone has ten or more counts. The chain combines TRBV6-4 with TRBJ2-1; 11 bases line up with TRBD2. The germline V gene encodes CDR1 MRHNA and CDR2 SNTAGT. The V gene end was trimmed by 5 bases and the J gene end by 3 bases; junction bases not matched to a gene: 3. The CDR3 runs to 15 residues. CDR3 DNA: TGTGCCAGCAGTCAGACTAGCGGGGACTACAATGAGCAGTTCTTC. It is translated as CASSQTSGDYNEQFF.

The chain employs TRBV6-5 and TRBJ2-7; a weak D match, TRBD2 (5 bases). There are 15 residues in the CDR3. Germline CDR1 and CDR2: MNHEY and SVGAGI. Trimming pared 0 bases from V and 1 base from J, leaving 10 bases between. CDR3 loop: CASSYSEAKSYEQYF. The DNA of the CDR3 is TGTGCCAGCAGTTACTCGGAGGCGAAATCCTACGAGCAGTACTTC.

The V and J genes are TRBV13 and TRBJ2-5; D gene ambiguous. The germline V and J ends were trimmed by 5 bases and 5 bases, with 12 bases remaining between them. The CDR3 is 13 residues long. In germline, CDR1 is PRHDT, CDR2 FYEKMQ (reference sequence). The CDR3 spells CASSPHERETQYF. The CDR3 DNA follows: TGTGCCAGCAGCCCCCACGAACGGGAGACCCAGTACTTC.

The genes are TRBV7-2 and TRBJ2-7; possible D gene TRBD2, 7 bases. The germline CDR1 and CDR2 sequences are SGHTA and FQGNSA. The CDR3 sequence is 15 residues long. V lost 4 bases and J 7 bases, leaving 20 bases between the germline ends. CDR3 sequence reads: CASSWGGTQSEEQYF. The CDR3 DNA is TGTGCCAGCAGCTGGGGGGGGACACAAAGCGAGGAGCAGTACTTC.

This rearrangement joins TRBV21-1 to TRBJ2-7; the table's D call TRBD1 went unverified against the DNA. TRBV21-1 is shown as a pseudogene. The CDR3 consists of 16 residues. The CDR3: CASSNSRDRDTDEQYF. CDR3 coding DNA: TGTGCCAGCAGCAATAGCCGGGACAGGGATACCGACGAGCAGTACTTC.

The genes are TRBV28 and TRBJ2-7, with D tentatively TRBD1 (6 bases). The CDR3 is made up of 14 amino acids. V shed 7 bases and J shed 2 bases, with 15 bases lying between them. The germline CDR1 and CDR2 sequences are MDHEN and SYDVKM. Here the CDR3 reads CASKPRQGPYEQYF. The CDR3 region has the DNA TGTGCCAGCAAACCAAGGCAGGGGCCCTACGAGCAGTACTTC.

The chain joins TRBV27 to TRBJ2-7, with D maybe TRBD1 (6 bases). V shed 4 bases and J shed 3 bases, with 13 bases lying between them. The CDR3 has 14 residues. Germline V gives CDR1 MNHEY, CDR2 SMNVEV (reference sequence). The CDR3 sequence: CASSSTGFGYEQYF. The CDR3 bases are TGTGCCAGCAGTTCAACAGGGTTTGGCTACGAGCAGTACTTC.

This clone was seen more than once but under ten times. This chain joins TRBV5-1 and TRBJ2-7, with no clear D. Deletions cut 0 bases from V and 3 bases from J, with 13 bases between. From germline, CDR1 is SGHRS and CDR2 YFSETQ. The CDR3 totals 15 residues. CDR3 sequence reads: CASSLVGSEYYEQYF. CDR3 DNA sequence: TGCGCCAGCAGCTTGGTCGGCAGCGAATACTACGAGCAGTACTTC.

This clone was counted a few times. The CDR3 is CSVIRQGLYNEQFF. The CDR3 DNA sequence: TGCAGCGTCATAAGACAGGGTCTATACAATGAGCAGTTCTTC. The chain employs TRBV29-1 and TRBJ2-1, with TRBD1 matching 7 bases. The trim removed 6 bases at V and 4 bases at J, leaving 9 bases unmatched. This CDR3 is built from 14 residues. Germline-derived CDR1 and CDR2 are SQVTM and ANQGSEA.

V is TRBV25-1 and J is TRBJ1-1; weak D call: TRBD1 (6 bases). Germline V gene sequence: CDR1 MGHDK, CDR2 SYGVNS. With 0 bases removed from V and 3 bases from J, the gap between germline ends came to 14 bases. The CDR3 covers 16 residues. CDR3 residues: CASSEYSPDSYTEAFF. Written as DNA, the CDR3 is TGTGCCAGCAGTGAATATTCCCCGGACAGTTACACTGAAGCTTTCTTT.

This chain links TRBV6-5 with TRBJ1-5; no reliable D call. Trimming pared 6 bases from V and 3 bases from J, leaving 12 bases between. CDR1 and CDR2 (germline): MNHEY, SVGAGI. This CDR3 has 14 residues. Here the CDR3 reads CASSRGKANQPQHF. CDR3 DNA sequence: TGTGCCAGCAGCCGCGGGAAGGCCAATCAGCCCCAGCATTTT.

The CDR3 region has the DNA TGTGCCAGCAGCTTATCTAGCGGGAGCGAGGGAGATACGCAGTATTTT. It encodes CASSLSSGSEGDTQYF. The chain couples TRBV11-2 to TRBJ2-3, with 10 bases fitting TRBD2. The CDR3 sequence is 16 residues long. The V segment lost 2 bases and the J segment 5 bases; nucleotides outside the gene matches: 7. In germline, CDR1 is SGHAT, CDR2 FQNNGV.

CDR3 residues: CASGLLPSYNEQFF. The CDR3 nucleotides read TGTGCCAGCGGACTCTTGCCCTCCTACAATGAGCAGTTCTTC. V gene TRBV2 combines with J gene TRBJ2-1, with a possible D match to TRBD2 (5 bases). V was clipped by 8 bases and J by 0 bases, with 11 bases between them. The CDR3 totals 14 residues. Germline CDR1 and CDR2: SNHLY and FYNNEI.

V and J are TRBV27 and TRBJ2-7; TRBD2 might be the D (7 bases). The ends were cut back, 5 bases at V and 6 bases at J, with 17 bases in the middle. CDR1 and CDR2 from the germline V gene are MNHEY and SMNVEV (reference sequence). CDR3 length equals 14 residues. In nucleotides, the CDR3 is TGTGCCAGCAGTACTGGGGGGGCCCTCAGCGAGCAGTACTTC. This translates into CASSTGGALSEQYF.